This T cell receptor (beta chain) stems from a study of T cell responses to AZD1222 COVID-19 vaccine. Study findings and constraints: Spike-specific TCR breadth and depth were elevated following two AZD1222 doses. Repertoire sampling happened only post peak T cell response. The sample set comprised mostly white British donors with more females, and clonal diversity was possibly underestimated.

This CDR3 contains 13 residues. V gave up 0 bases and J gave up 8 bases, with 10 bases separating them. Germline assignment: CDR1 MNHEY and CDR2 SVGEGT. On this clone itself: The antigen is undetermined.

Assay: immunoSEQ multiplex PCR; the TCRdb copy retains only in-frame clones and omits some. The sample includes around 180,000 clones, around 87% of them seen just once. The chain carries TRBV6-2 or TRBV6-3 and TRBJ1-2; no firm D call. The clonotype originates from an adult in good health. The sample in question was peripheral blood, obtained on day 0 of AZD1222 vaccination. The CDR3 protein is CASSYSGGAGYTF. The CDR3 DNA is TGTGCCAGCAGTTACTCGGGTGGCGCCGGCTACACCTTC.